One and the same sample provided the 4 T cell receptor beta chains below, sequenced in a study of Graves' ophthalmopathy and Graves' hyperthyroidism. RNA transcripts were the template, and TCR beta CDR3 regions were amplified from them. HTBI primers were used in a first-round RT-PCR, which preceded a second-round multiplex PCR. TCRdb reprocessed the multiplex PCR reads via MiXCR and lists one record per CDR3 protein. The table lists 600,000 to 650,000 distinct CDR3 sequences, 22% of them singletons. Sequenced sample: peripheral blood. The receptor set was obtained from a woman between 18 and 30 years old with stable Graves' hyperthyroidism. Some clones in this sample may be carry-over from other donors' samples.

This clonotype has ten or more counts. The chain is built from TRBV30 and TRBJ1-3, with 7 bases identical to TRBD1. Trimming took 3 bases from V and 1 from J; bases not matched to a gene: 3. This CDR3 has 14 residues. CDR1 GTSNPN and CDR2 SVGIG come from the germline V gene (reference sequence). The CDR3 sequence is CAWSAGQSGNTIYF. As DNA, the CDR3 is TGTGCCTGGAGCGCGGGACAGTCTGGAAACACCATATATTTT.

This clonotype was found many times. This sequence joins TRBV5-1 and TRBJ2-7; 9 bases match TRBD1. The CDR3 runs 15 residues. The trim removed 0 bases at V and 3 bases at J, leaving 4 bases unmatched. CDR1 and CDR2 from the germline V gene are SGHRS and YFSETQ. The CDR3 reads CASSLAGQGHYEQYF. CDR3 DNA: TGCGCCAGCAGCTTGGCGGGACAGGGACACTACGAGCAGTACTTC.

The table lists this clonotype with many counts. This chain joins TRBV28 and TRBJ1-2; 7 bases agree with TRBD1. CDR3 length: 15 amino acids. The trim removed 6 bases at V and 8 bases at J, leaving 15 bases unmatched. Germline V gene lookup returns CDR1 MDHEN and CDR2 SYDVKM. For the CDR3, the DNA is TGTGCCAGCAGGGACTCGGGACAGCACCGTGGGGGCTACACCTTC. Encoded protein: CASRDSGQHRGGYTF.

This clonotype was recorded at least ten times. V usage is TRBV20-1 and J usage is TRBJ2-5, with unresolved D. The CDR3 has 15 amino acids. The germline CDR1 and CDR2 sequences are DFQATT and SNEGSKA (reference sequence). V shed 0 bases and J shed 1 base, with 12 bases lying between them. The CDR3: CSARDQEVSQETQYF. The CDR3 DNA is TGCAGTGCTAGAGATCAAGAGGTCAGCCAAGAGACCCAGTACTTC.